These 14 T cell receptor beta chains share one sample of origin, sequenced in a study of blood T cells in healthy people across ages. Using a J-beta primer mix together with a sample-barcoded 5' primer, a second PCR was run for roughly 6 to 12 cycles. Using its own MiXCR run on the 5' RACE reads, TCRdb lists one record per CDR3 protein. This sample yields fewer than 900,000 distinct CDR3 sequences, of which approximately 39% are seen a single time; around 20% belongs to the top ten. Sequencing used blood. These receptors originate from an older woman in good health.

The rearrangement joins TRBV15 to TRBJ2-5; perhaps TRBD1 as D (5 bases). The length of the CDR3 is 15 residues. Germline CDR1 LNHNV, CDR2 YYDKDF (reference sequence). V shed 3 bases and J shed 1 base, with 12 bases lying between them. The CDR3 DNA sequence: TGTGCCACCAGCAGTGCAGCAGGGATCCAAGAGACCCAGTACTTC. This sequence encodes CATSSAAGIQETQYF.

The V gene is TRBV4-2, the J gene TRBJ1-5, with D perhaps matching TRBD1 (5 bases). The V gene lost 2 bases and the J gene lost 3 bases, with 23 bases spanning the gap. The CDR3 loop spans 19 amino acids. The germline V gene has CDR1 LGHNA and CDR2 YNFKEQ. The CDR3 is CASSQTLPWAGIPNQPQHF. For the CDR3, the DNA is TGTGCCAGCAGCCAAACACTCCCATGGGCAGGGATCCCCAATCAGCCCCAGCATTTT.

This clonotype showed up just a few times. The chain joins TRBV9 to TRBJ2-3; 10 bases are a match to TRBD2. Trimming cost V 4 bases and J 6 bases; bases outside gene matches: 8. CDR3 length: 15 amino acids. Looked up from germline, CDR1 is SGDLS and CDR2 is YYNGEE. As DNA, the CDR3 is TGTGCCAGCAGCCCGAGCGGGAGGGCCGTTGATACGCAGTATTTT. Its translation: CASSPSGRAVDTQYF.

The chain carries TRBV29-1 and TRBJ1-5; 9 nucleotides align to TRBD1. Germline V gives CDR1 SQVTM, CDR2 ANQGSEA. V gave up 5 bases and J gave up 5 bases; unmatched junction bases: 1. This CDR3 has 12 amino acids. The DNA for the CDR3 is TGCAGCGTTCGACAGGGGGATCAGCCCCAGCATTTT. Residues: CSVRQGDQPQHF.

This clonotype has a handful of counts. The genes are TRBV5-1 and TRBJ2-5; D is possibly TRBD2 (5 bases). Germline CDR1 SGHRS, CDR2 YFSETQ. This CDR3 spans 13 amino acids. With 4 bases removed from V and 5 bases from J, the gap between germline ends came to 12 bases. Here the CDR3 reads CASSPDSSETQYF. The CDR3 region has the DNA TGCGCCAGCAGCCCGGACTCCTCTGAGACCCAGTACTTC.

This clonotype has a count of ten or more. This chain joins TRBV29-1 and TRBJ2-7, with 7 bases aligning to TRBD2. The CDR3 contains 14 residues. In germline, CDR1 is SQVTM, CDR2 ANQGSEA. V lost 7 bases, J lost 6 bases, and 15 bases stayed unmatched. CDR3 in amino acids: CSASDLGGTGEQYF. The CDR3 bases are TGCAGCGCCTCGGACCTCGGGGGGACCGGCGAGCAGTACTTC.

The V call is TRBV12-3 or TRBV12-4, the J call TRBJ2-5; TRBD1 is a possible D gene (6 bases). The CDR3 totals 14 residues. With 6 bases removed from V and 5 bases from J, the gap between germline ends came to 16 bases. The CDR3 bases are TGTGCCAGCAGCCGGGACAACCCCCTGGAGACCCAGTACTTC. The encoded protein is CASSRDNPLETQYF.

The chain combines TRBV5-1 with TRBJ1-1, with 8 bases that match TRBD1. The CDR3 sequence is 15 residues long. The V segment lost 3 bases and the J segment 4 bases; nucleotides outside the gene matches: 8. CDR1 is SGHRS, CDR2 YFSETQ, per germline. CDR3 in amino acids: CASSSSRGRGTEAFF. The CDR3 nucleotides read TGCGCCAGCAGCTCGTCCAGGGGGCGCGGCACTGAAGCTTTCTTT.

This clonotype was detected only a few times. The V call is TRBV6-6, the J call TRBJ2-5, with TRBD2 matching 7 bases. Losses at the gene ends were 6 bases for V and 8 bases for J; bases not matched to a gene: 6. This CDR3 has 12 amino acids. Germline V gives CDR1 MNHNY, CDR2 SVGAGI (reference sequence). In DNA form, the CDR3 reads TGTGCCAGCAGCCCCGGCGGGGGAACCCAGTACTTC. Its protein is CASSPGGGTQYF.

Worth noting for this clonotype: This may come from a read error, since a much larger clone is one base off. The chain recombines TRBV5-5 with TRBJ1-2, with 9 bases fitting TRBD1. The CDR3 extends over 16 amino acids. CDR1 is SGHKS and CDR2 is YYEKEE in the germline V gene (reference sequence). Unmatched junction bases numbered 14, after V lost 3 bases and J lost 8 bases. CDR3 in DNA: TGTGCCAGCAGCTCGTCCCGGGACAGGGAATCGGAGGGCTACACCTTC. Translated: CASSSSRDRESEGYTF.

Worth noting for this clonotype: This could be a read error, since a much larger clone is one nucleotide away. This sequence joins TRBV5-1 and TRBJ2-5; TRBD1 aligns across 7 bases. The CDR3 loop spans 14 amino acids. Germline loops: CDR1 SGHRS, CDR2 YFSETQ. CDR3 nucleotide sequence: TGCGCCGGCAGCCTCGGGACAGAACAAGAGACCCAGTACTTC. Its protein is CAGSLGTEQETQYF.

This rearrangement joins TRBV20-1 to TRBJ2-5; 7 bases map to TRBD1. The closer fit of TRBJ2-7 to the DNA end suggests the J call may be wrong. CDR1 is DFQATT, CDR2 SNEGSKA, per germline (reference sequence). This CDR3 is 14 amino acids long. CDR3 DNA: TGCAGTGCTAGGTTTAACAGGGGTAATTACGAGCAGTACTTC. Its translation is CSARFNRGNYEQYF.

J is TRBJ2-1 and V is TRBV6-6; D gene unclear. Trimming took 2 bases from V and 2 from J, leaving 13 bases between them. Germline V gives CDR1 MNHNY, CDR2 SVGAGI (reference sequence). CDR3 length equals 16 residues. The CDR3 is CASSYVQAIAYNEQFF. CDR3 DNA sequence: TGTGCCAGCAGTTACGTCCAGGCCATTGCCTACAATGAGCAGTTCTTC.

This clonotype was observed a handful of times. The V gene is TRBV12-3 or TRBV12-4, the J gene TRBJ1-5; no definite D call. V lost 1 base and J 0 bases, leaving 7 bases between the germline ends. The CDR3 spans 15 residues. Here the CDR3 reads CASSLGADSNQPQHF. The CDR3 region has the DNA TGTGCCAGCAGTTTAGGGGCGGATAGCAATCAGCCCCAGCATTTT.